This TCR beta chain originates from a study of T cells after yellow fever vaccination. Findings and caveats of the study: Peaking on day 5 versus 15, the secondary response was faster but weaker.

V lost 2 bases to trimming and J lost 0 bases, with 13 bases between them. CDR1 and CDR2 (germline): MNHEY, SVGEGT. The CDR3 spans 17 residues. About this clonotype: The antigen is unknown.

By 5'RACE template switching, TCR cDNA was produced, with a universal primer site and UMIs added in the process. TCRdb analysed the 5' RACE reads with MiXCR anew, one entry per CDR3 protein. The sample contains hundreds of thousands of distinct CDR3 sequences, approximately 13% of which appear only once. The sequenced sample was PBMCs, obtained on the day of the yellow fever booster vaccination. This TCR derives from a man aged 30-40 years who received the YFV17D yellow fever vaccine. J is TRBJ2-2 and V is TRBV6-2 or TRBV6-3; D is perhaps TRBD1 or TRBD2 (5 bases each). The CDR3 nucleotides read TGTGCCAGCAGTTACATTCAGGGAGCCCCGAACACCGGGGAGCTGTTTTTT. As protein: CASSYIQGAPNTGELFF.